This T cell receptor (beta chain) was captured in a study of kidney transplant recipient with SARS-CoV-2 infection. This CDR3 comprises 12 residues. Germline values: CDR1 SGHVS, CDR2 FNYEAQ. Via MiXCR, TCRdb re-called the reads, giving one row per CDR3 protein. In the table there are fewer than 250,000 distinct CDR3 sequences, roughly 26% of which are singletons. Note on this clonotype: A much more abundant neighbour one base away suggests this may be a read error.

Sample: a blood sample, taken at baseline and between days 110 and 120 from a kidney transplant recipient. This clonotype originated in a male patient aged 25-45 years who had COVID-19 and was a kidney transplant recipient. Some of the T cells may derive from the graft donor. The V call is TRBV7-6, the J call TRBJ1-2; no reliable D call. CDR3 in DNA: TGTGCCAACAGCTTCACAGAACAAGGCTACACCTTC. This gives the protein CANSFTEQGYTF. Looking up the rest from reference TRBV7-6 and TRBJ1-2 gives the full variable domain: GAGVSQSPRYKVTKRGQDVALRCDPISGHVSLYWYRQALGQGPEFLTYFNYEAQQDKSGLPNDRFSAERPEGSISTLTIQRTEQRDSAMYRCANSFTEQGYTFGSGTRLTVV.